Presented here are 17 T cell receptor beta chains from one specimen sequenced in a study of spatial heterogeneity in lung cancer. Using its own MiXCR run on the 5' RACE reads, TCRdb lists one record per CDR3 protein. The sample comprises roughly 54,000 distinct CDR3 sequences, about 7.6% of which are singletons, and 10% to 15% rests with the top ten. Time point denoted: sample taken at primary tumor resection. Without sorting, whole RNA was sequenced from tumor, nontumor lung or frozen PBMC. Sequencing was performed on PBMCs, taken at surgery. These receptors were obtained from a female donor with early-stage non-small cell lung cancer.

V gene TRBV3-1 combines with J gene TRBJ2-3; no clear D gene. CDR1 and CDR2 (germline): LGHDT, YNNKEL (reference sequence). The CDR3 has 14 amino acids. V was cut by 1 base and J by 2 bases, with 7 bases left in between. CDR3 coding DNA: TGTGCCAGCAGCCAAGTTACACCCACAGATACGCAGTATTTT. Encoded protein: CASSQVTPTDTQYF.

This clonotype was picked up many times. The chain uses TRBV4-2 and TRBJ1-3; TRBD1 is a possible D gene (6 bases). The ends were cut back, 4 bases at V and 0 bases at J, with 16 bases in the middle. The CDR3 length is 17 residues. Germline V CDR1 and CDR2: LGHNA, YNFKEQ. CDR3 coding DNA: TGTGCCAGCAGCCCCAGGGAGGGGGACCCCTCTGGAAACACCATATATTTT. It yields the protein CASSPREGDPSGNTIYF.

The rearrangement uses TRBV19 and TRBJ1-6, with TRBD1 identical over 7 bases. V was clipped by 5 bases and J by 7 bases; unmatched bases: 5. The CDR3 length is 14 residues. Germline values: CDR1 LNHDA, CDR2 SQIVND (reference sequence). For the CDR3, the DNA is TGTGCCAGTAGTCTGGGACAGACGAATTCACCCCTCCACTTT. It codes for CASSLGQTNSPLHF.

This clonotype was picked up a small number of times. V is TRBV19 and J is TRBJ2-1, with 9 bases matching TRBD1. Losses at the gene ends were 6 bases for V and 5 bases for J; bases not matched to a gene: 8. The CDR3 runs 15 residues. CDR1 and CDR2 (germline): LNHDA, SQIVND (reference sequence). CDR3: CASSPTGGPHNEQFF. CDR3 DNA sequence: TGTGCCAGTAGCCCGACAGGGGGTCCCCACAATGAGCAGTTCTTC.

The chain joins TRBV20-1 to TRBJ2-3; maybe TRBD1 (6 bases). Trimming left V 5 bases short and J 0 bases short, with 15 bases between. The CDR3 has 15 amino acids. The germline gives CDR1 DFQATT, CDR2 SNEGSKA (reference sequence). CDR3 protein: CSAGYRDTSTDTQYF. Written as DNA, the CDR3 is TGCAGTGCTGGATACCGGGACACCAGCACAGATACGCAGTATTTT.

This clonotype has ten or more counts. The chain combines TRBV6-6 with TRBJ1-1; D is possibly TRBD1 (5 bases). Germline V gene data show CDR1 as MNHNY and CDR2 as SVGAGI (reference sequence). V lost 2 bases to trimming and J lost 4 bases, with 11 bases between them. There are 14 residues in the CDR3. CDR3 sequence: CASSYPRAGTEAFF. For the CDR3, the DNA is TGTGCCAGCAGTTACCCCAGGGCAGGCACTGAAGCTTTCTTT.

The table lists this clonotype with a few counts. The J gene is TRBJ1-5, the V gene TRBV6-2 or TRBV6-3; TRBD1 matches 7 bases. CDR1 MNHEY and CDR2 SVGEGT come from the germline V gene. CDR3 length equals 15 residues. The V segment lost 2 bases and the J segment 3 bases; nucleotides outside the gene matches: 4. CDR3 region: CASSYQGQLNQPQHF. Here the CDR3 DNA reads TGTGCCAGCAGTTACCAGGGACAGCTCAATCAGCCCCAGCATTTT.

This clonotype appeared a few times. CDR3 in amino acids: CASSLEVNEKLFF. For the CDR3, the DNA is TGCGCCAGCAGCTTGGAGGTTAATGAAAAACTGTTTTTT. V is TRBV5-1 and J is TRBJ1-4; D is uncertain. Germline lookup yields CDR1 SGHRS and CDR2 YFSETQ. There are 13 residues in the CDR3. V lost 0 bases to trimming and J lost 4 bases, with 4 bases between them. Supplemented by reference TRBV5-1 and TRBJ1-4, the full variable domain reads KAGVTQTPRYLIKTRGQQVTLSCSPISGHRSVSWYQQTPGQGLQFLFEYFSETQRNKGNFPGRFSGRQFSNSRSEMNVSTLELGDSALYLCASSLEVNEKLFFGSGTQLSVL.

This clonotype came up many times. V usage is TRBV29-1 and J usage is TRBJ1-2; D perhaps matches TRBD1 (6 bases). Germline loops: CDR1 SQVTM, CDR2 ANQGSEA. CDR3 size: 12 residues. The V gene lost 3 bases and the J gene lost 3 bases, with 8 bases spanning the gap. The CDR3 reads CSVEDRYYGYTF. CDR3 in DNA: TGCAGCGTTGAGGACAGATACTATGGCTACACCTTC.

This clonotype has just a few counts. The chain is built from TRBV29-1 and TRBJ1-1; D remains unclear. The ends were cut back, 6 bases at V and 1 base at J, with 6 bases in the middle. The CDR3 contains 11 residues. Per the germline V gene, CDR1 is SQVTM and CDR2 is ANQGSEA. CDR3 sequence reads: CSVRRNTEAFF. CDR3 in DNA: TGCAGCGTCAGGAGGAACACTGAAGCTTTCTTT.

This clonotype was observed a few times. V usage is TRBV9 and J usage is TRBJ2-3; TRBD2 aligns across 9 bases. CDR1 is SGDLS, CDR2 YYNGEE, per germline. The CDR3 contains 16 residues. Germline trimming cut 4 bases from V and 5 bases from J; bases unmatched to any gene: 11. The DNA of the CDR3 is TGTGCCAGCAGCCCCCCCGGGCTAGCGGGGCAAGATACGCAGTATTTT. This translates into CASSPPGLAGQDTQYF. The variable domain in full, with the rest retrieved from reference TRBV9 and TRBJ2-3, is DSGVTQTPKHLITATGQRVTLRCSPRSGDLSVYWYQQSLDQGLQFLIQYYNGEERAKGNILERFSAQQFPDLHSELNLSSLELGDSALYFCASSPPGLAGQDTQYFGPGTRLTVL.

This clonotype showed up many times. The CDR3: CSARPGTGGYEQYF. Here the CDR3 DNA reads TGCAGTGCTAGACCAGGGACAGGCGGTTACGAGCAGTACTTC. The chain uses TRBV20-1 and TRBJ2-7, with TRBD1 matching 8 bases. CDR1 and CDR2 from the germline V gene are DFQATT and SNEGSKA (reference sequence). The CDR3 extends over 14 amino acids. V trimming: 2 bases; J trimming: 4 bases; junction bases outside the gene matches: 7.

The CDR3 loop reads CASSQSERQYF. CDR3 in DNA: TGTGCCAGCAGCCAATCTGAGCGGCAGTACTTC. The chain uses TRBV3-1 and TRBJ2-7; D not resolved. CDR3 length equals 11 residues. Per the germline V gene, CDR1 is LGHDT and CDR2 is YNNKEL (reference sequence). Trimming pared 2 bases from V and 9 bases from J, leaving 8 bases between.

This clonotype was observed many times. The chain carries TRBV20-1 and TRBJ2-5, with D tentatively TRBD2 (6 bases). CDR3 length: 13 residues. Per germline, CDR1 DFQATT and CDR2 SNEGSKA (reference sequence). The CDR3 is CSLPPGGQETQYF. The CDR3 DNA reads TGCAGCTTACCACCCGGGGGTCAAGAGACCCAGTACTTC.

This sequence joins TRBV7-2 and TRBJ2-1; no firm D call. Germline CDR1 reads SGHTA; CDR2 reads FQGNSA. There are 15 residues in the CDR3. Trimming stripped 4 bases from V and 3 bases from J, with 13 bases between. CDR3 protein: CASSSTGSDYNEQFF. In nucleotides, the CDR3 is TGTGCCAGCAGCTCCACTGGCTCAGACTACAATGAGCAGTTCTTC.

In this sample, this clonotype turned up a few times. This chain links TRBV5-1 with TRBJ2-5; 8 bases are shared with TRBD1. Germline loops: CDR1 SGHRS, CDR2 YFSETQ. Trimming cost V 4 bases and J 2 bases; bases outside gene matches: 7. This CDR3 contains 15 residues. The DNA of the CDR3 is TGCGCCAGCAGCCCGCGGACAGGGTATCAAGAGACCCAGTACTTC. It codes for CASSPRTGYQETQYF.

To note about this clonotype: A much more abundant neighbour one base away suggests this may be a read error. CDR3 in amino acids: CVSSGGGSGQTTGEQYF. The CDR3 DNA follows: TGTGTCAGCAGCGGAGGTGGCTCGGGGCAGACAACTGGAGAGCAGTACTTC. The chain carries TRBV5-4 and TRBJ2-7; D possibly matches TRBD1 or TRBD2 (5 bases each). From germline, CDR1 is SGHNT and CDR2 YYREEE (reference sequence). This CDR3 contains 17 residues.